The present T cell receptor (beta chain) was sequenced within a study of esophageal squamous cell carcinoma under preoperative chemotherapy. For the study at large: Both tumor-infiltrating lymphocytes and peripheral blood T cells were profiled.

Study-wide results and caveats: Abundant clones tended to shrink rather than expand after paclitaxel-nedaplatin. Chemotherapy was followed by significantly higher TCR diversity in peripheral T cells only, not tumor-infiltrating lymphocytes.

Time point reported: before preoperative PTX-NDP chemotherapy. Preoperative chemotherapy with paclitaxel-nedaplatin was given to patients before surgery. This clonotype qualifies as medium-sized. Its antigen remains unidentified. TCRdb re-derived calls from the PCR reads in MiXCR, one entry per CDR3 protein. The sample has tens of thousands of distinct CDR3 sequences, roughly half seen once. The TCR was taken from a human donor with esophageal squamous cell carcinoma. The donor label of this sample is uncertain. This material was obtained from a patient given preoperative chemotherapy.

The CDR3 DNA sequence: TGTGCCAGCAGCTCTCTCGGGAGGGCCGTCGGTGAGCAGTTCTTC. The encoded protein is CASSSLGRAVGEQFF. This sequence joins TRBV7-9 and TRBJ2-1; 8 bases align to TRBD2. This CDR3 spans 15 amino acids. Germline CDR1 is SEHNR and CDR2 is FQNEAQ (reference sequence). With 4 bases clipped from V and 9 bases from J, the junction kept 11 bases outside the gene matches.